This T cell receptor (beta chain) is drawn from a study of T cell responses to AZD1222 COVID-19 vaccine. V dropped 3 bases and J dropped 3; count of bases not matched to a gene: 14. CDR3 length equals 18 residues. The germline V gene encodes CDR1 SGHRS and CDR2 YFSETQ. Assay used: immunoSEQ multiplex PCR; TCRdb lists only in-frame clones, some missing. Of about 120,000 clones listed, 80% to 90% are singletons. Sequencing was performed on peripheral blood, taken on day 0 of MenACWY control vaccination. V usage is TRBV5-1 and J usage is TRBJ2-7; 11 nucleotides agree with TRBD2. The sequence was collected from an adult in good health. CDR3 DNA sequence: TGCGCCAGCAGCTCGCGCCCTTTGGGACTAGCGGCTAACTACGAGCAGTACTTC. As protein: CASSSRPLGLAANYEQYF.